The clone carrying this T cell receptor beta chain was observed many times. Its antigen is not identified. This specimen belongs to a study of early T cells in non-severe SARS-CoV-2 infection. Study as a whole: Investigators sequenced bulk RNA drawn from unsorted whole blood, and chains remained unpaired.

Findings and limits, study-wide: CD4 and private specificities were missed by VDJdb matching, which favored anti-spike CD8 responses.

Molecules of cDNA were individually given unique molecular identifiers that were attached to them. TCRdb fed the 5' RACE reads into MiXCR, producing one record per CDR3 protein. The data hold around 25,000 distinct CDR3 sequences, with more than 4.5% observed a single time. Sequences were obtained from whole blood. This TCR came from an adult who was a healthcare worker with PCR-confirmed SARS-CoV-2 infection or an uninfected control (not recorded which).

The CDR3 DNA reads TGTGCCAGCAGTTACGGGTTGCAGGGCAATCAGCCCCAGCATTTT. It translates to CASSYGLQGNQPQHF. The chain is built from TRBV6-6 and TRBJ1-5; D remains ambiguous. This CDR3 comprises 15 residues. The V and J ends lost 2 bases and 2 bases respectively, with 10 bases between them. Germline CDR1 reads MNHNY; CDR2 reads SVGAGI (reference sequence).